The 8 T cell receptor beta chains listed next were all sequenced from one sample in a study of blood T cell repertoires in COVID-19. Only in-frame clones appear in the TCRdb table, and some are missing; sequencing was by immunoSEQ multiplex PCR. The repertoire has 150,000 to 200,000 clones, almost 85% of them found once; the top ten carry approximately 6.9%. The sample consisted of peripheral blood. The receptor source for this set is a human donor with acute or convalescent COVID-19. The donor label of this sample is uncertain.

This clone was observed a handful of times. V usage is TRBV6-6 and J usage is TRBJ2-7; D may be TRBD1 (5 bases). V was trimmed by 2 bases and J by 1 base, leaving 9 bases between them. Germline CDR1 is MNHNY and CDR2 is SVGAGI (reference sequence). The CDR3 is 14 residues long. The CDR3 spells CASSYVQGSYEQYF. In DNA form, the CDR3 reads TGTGCCAGCAGTTACGTTCAGGGATCCTACGAGCAGTACTTC.

V gene TRBV28 combines with J gene TRBJ2-5, with 9 bases fitting TRBD2. The CDR3 contains 16 residues. Germline values: CDR1 MDHEN, CDR2 SYDVKM. After removal of 2 bases from V and 5 bases from J, the junction contained 9 bases not matched to a gene. Written as DNA, the CDR3 is TGTGCCAGCAGTTTAGGGTCCGGACTAGCGATGGAGACCCAGTACTTC. It specifies CASSLGSGLAMETQYF.

The chain joins TRBV2 to TRBJ1-2, with D perhaps TRBD1 (6 bases). Germline CDR1 reads SNHLY; CDR2 reads FYNNEI. Deletions cut 3 bases from V and 3 bases from J, with 11 bases between. The CDR3 covers 14 residues. The CDR3 DNA reads as TGTGCCAGCAGTGACGACAGGTTGCACTATGGCTACACCTTC. Amino acids: CASSDDRLHYGYTF.

This chain links TRBV30 with TRBJ1-6, with D unresolved. The V gene's germline CDR1 is GTSNPN and CDR2 SVGIG (reference sequence). The CDR3 is 15 amino acids. Trimming took 3 bases from V and 6 from J, leaving 15 bases between them. The CDR3 nucleotides read TGTGCCTGGAGCCGAGAGGGCCTCACTAATTCACCCCTCCACTTT. Translated: CAWSREGLTNSPLHF.

V and J are TRBV5-4 and TRBJ2-3; the D gene is possibly TRBD1 (6 bases). The ends were cut back, 2 bases at V and 6 bases at J, with 10 bases in the middle. CDR3 length: 13 amino acids. Germline values: CDR1 SGHNT, CDR2 YYREEE (reference sequence). The CDR3 reads CASSFGQLDTQYF. In DNA, the CDR3 is TGTGCCAGCAGCTTTGGACAGCTCGATACGCAGTATTTT.

The chain is built from TRBV7-8 and TRBJ2-4; 8 bases map to TRBD1. With 6 bases clipped from V and 0 bases from J, the junction kept 16 bases outside the gene matches. The CDR3 consists of 19 residues. Germline V gene data show CDR1 as SGHVS and CDR2 as FQNEAQ. Written as DNA, the CDR3 is TGTGCCAGCAGTACATATGGACAGGGAGCTATTTTAGCCAAAAACATTCAGTACTTC. Translating gives CASSTYGQGAILAKNIQYF.

V gene TRBV11-2 combines with J gene TRBJ2-2; D is uncertain. The CDR3 is made up of 17 amino acids. V was shortened by 0 bases and J by 5 bases, with 16 bases between the two germline ends. Germline CDR1 is SGHAT and CDR2 is FQNNGV. CDR3: CASSLDLMGRPTGELFF. The CDR3 nucleotides are TGTGCCAGCAGCTTAGACTTGATGGGCAGGCCGACCGGGGAGCTGTTTTTT.

The chain recombines TRBV5-1 with TRBJ2-1, with 7 nucleotides matching TRBD2. Germline V gives CDR1 SGHRS, CDR2 YFSETQ. The CDR3 is made up of 13 amino acids. Trimming cost V 4 bases and J 11 bases; bases outside gene matches: 9. This CDR3 is CASSAPGTTKQFF. In DNA, the CDR3 is TGCGCCAGCAGCGCACCCGGGACTACAAAGCAGTTCTTC.